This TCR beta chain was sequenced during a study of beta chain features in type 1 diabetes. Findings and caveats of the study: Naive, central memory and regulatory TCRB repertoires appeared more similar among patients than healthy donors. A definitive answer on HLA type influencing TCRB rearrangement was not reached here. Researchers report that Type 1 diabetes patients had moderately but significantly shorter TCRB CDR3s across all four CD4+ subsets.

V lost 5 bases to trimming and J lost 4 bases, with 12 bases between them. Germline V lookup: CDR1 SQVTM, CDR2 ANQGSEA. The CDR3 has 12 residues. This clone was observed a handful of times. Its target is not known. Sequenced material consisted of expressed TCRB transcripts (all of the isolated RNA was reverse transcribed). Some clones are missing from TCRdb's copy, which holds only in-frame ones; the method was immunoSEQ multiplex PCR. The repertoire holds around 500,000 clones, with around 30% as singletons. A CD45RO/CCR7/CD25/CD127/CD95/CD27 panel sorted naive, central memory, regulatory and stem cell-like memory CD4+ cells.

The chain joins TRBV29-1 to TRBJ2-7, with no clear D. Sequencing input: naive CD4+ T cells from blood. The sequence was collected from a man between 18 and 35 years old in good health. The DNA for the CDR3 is TGCAGCGTTCGCCAGGACCGGTACGAGCAGTACTTC. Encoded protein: CSVRQDRYEQYF.